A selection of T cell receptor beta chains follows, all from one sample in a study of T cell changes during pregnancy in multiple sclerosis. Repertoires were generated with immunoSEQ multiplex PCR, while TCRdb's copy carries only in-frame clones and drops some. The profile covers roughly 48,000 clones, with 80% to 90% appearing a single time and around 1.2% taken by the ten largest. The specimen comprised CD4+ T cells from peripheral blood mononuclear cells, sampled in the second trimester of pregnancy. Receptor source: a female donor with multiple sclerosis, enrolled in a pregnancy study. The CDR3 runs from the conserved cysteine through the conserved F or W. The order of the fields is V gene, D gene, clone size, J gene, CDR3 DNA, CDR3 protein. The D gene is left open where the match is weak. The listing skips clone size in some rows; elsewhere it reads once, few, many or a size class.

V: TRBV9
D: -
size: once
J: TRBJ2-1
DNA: TGTGCCAGCAGCGTAGCGGCGGGAACATACCTCAATGAGCAGTTCTTC
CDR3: CASSVAAGTYLNEQFF

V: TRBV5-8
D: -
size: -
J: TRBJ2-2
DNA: TGTGCCAGCAGCTACGGACAGCTCTTAACCCTGATTACCGGGGAGCTGTTTTTT
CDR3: CASSYGQLLTLITGELFF

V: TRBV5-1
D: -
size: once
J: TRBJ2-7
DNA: TGCGCCAGCAGCTTGGTGGGGGAGGTCTCCTACGAGCAGTACTTC
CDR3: CASSLVGEVSYEQYF

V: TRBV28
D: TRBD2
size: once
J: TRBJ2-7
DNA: TGTGCCAGCAGTTCAAGACTAGCGGGAGGCTACGAGCAGTACTTC
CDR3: CASSSRLAGGYEQYF

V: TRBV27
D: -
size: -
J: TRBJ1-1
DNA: TGTGCCAGCAGTCCCCAGGGTTGGGACACTGAAGCTTTCTTT
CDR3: CASSPQGWDTEAFF

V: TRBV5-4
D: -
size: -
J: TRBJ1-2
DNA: TGTGCCAGCAGTCGCACATTACAGGGTCCGGATGGCTACACCTTC
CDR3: CASSRTLQGPDGYTF

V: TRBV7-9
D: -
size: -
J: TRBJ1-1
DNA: TGTGCCAGCAGCTCCACAGGGCGCAACACTGAAGCTTTCTTT
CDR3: CASSSTGRNTEAFF

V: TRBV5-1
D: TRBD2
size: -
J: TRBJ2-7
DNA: TGCGCCAGCCGGGGCGGGAGATACGAGCAGTACTTC
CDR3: CASRGGRYEQYF

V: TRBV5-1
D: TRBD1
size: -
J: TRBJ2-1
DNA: TGCGCCAGCAGCCCGGGGACAGGGACCTACAATGAGCAGTTCTTC
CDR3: CASSPGTGTYNEQFF

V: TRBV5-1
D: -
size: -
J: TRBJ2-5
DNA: TGCGCCAGCAGCTTGGCCCCAGGGATCGAGACCCAGTACTTC
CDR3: CASSLAPGIETQYF

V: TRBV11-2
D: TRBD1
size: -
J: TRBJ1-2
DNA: TGTGCCAGCAGCGAGGGGACAGCTAAATTAAACTATGGCTACACCTTC
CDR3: CASSEGTAKLNYGYTF

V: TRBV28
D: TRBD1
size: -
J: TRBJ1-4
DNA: TGTGCCAGCAGCCCGGCCGGGACAGATAATGAAAAACTGTTTTTT
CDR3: CASSPAGTDNEKLFF

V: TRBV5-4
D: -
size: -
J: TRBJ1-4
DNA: TGTGCCAGCAGCACCGACAGCTCTTATGAAAAACTGTTTTTT
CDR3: CASSTDSSYEKLFF

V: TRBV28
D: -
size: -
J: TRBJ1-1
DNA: TGTGCCAGCAGTTTTGCAGTCTTTAGGAGCACTGAAGCTTTCTTT
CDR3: CASSFAVFRSTEAFF

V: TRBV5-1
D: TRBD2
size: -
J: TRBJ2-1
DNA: TGCGCCAGCAGCTTGGTGGTCTGGACTAGAGGGTCCAATGAGCAGTTCTTC
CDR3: CASSLVVWTRGSNEQFF

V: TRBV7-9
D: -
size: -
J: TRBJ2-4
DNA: TGTGCCAGCAGCTTGGGGTCAGGGTGGGCCAAAAACATTCAGTACTTC
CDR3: CASSLGSGWAKNIQYF

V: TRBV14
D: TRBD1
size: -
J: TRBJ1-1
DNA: TGTGCCAGCAGCCACCTAGGACAGGGTGACACTGAAGCTTTCTTT
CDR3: CASSHLGQGDTEAFF

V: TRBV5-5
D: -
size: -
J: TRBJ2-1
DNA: TGTGCCAGCAGCTTGGGGCCGGGGGAGGCCTCCTACAATGAGCAGTTCTTC
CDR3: CASSLGPGEASYNEQFF

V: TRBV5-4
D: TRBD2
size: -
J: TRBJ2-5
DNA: TGTGCCAGCAGCTTGGTAGCGGGAGAGACCCAGTACTTC
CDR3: CASSLVAGETQYF

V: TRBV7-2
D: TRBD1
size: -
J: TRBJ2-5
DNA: TGTGCCAGCAGCCTACAAGCGACAGGGAAGGTGGAGACCCAGTACTTC
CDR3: CASSLQATGKVETQYF

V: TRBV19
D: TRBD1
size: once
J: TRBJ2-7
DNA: TGTGCCACTAAGGGAGGCGGGACAGGGGTTGCCGAGCAGTACTTC
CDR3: CATKGGGTGVAEQYF

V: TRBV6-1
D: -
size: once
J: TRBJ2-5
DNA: TGTGCCAGCAGTGAAAACATCGGGCAGTTTACAGGGTCCCAAGAGACCCAGTACTTC
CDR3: CASSENIGQFTGSQETQYF

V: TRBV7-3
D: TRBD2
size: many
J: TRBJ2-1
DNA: TGTGCCAGCAGCTTAACTCCCCTAGCGGTATACAATGAGCAGTTCTTC
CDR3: CASSLTPLAVYNEQFF

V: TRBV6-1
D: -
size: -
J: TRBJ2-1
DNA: TGTGCCAGCAGGACGGGACTTCAATCCTACAATGAGCAGTTCTTC
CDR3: CASRTGLQSYNEQFF

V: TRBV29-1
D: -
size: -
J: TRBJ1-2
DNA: TGCAGCGTTGCGGACATCAACTATGGCTACACCTTC
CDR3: CSVADINYGYTF

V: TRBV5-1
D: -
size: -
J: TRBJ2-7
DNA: TGCGCCAGCAGCTTGCTGGCAGGGGCGAGGGAGCAGTACTTC
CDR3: CASSLLAGAREQYF

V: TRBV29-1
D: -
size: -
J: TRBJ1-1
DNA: TGCAGCGCCACGACAGTGGGGAACACTGAAGCTTTCTTT
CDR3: CSATTVGNTEAFF

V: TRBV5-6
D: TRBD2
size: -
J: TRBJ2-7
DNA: TGTGCCAGCAGCTTGGGGTTCGGGACTAGCGGCACCTACGAGCAGTACTTC
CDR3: CASSLGFGTSGTYEQYF

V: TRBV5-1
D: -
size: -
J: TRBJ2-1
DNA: TGCGCCAGCAGCTTGCAGGTGAACAATGAGCAGTTCTTC
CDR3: CASSLQVNNEQFF

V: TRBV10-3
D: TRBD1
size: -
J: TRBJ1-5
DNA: TGTGCCACCGGACAGGGTAATCAGCCCCAGCATTTT
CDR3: CATGQGNQPQHF

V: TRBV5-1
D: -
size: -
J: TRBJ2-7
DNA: TGCGCCAGCAGTTTACGCTCCGAGATCCACGAGCAGTACTTC
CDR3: CASSLRSEIHEQYF

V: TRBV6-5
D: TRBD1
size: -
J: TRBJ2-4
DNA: TGTGCCAGCAGCAGACAGGGCTTGCAGTACTTC
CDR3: CASSRQGLQYF

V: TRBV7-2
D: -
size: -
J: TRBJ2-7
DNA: TGTGCCAGCAGCCGAGCGGGCAAACCACCCTACGAGCAGTACTTC
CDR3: CASSRAGKPPYEQYF